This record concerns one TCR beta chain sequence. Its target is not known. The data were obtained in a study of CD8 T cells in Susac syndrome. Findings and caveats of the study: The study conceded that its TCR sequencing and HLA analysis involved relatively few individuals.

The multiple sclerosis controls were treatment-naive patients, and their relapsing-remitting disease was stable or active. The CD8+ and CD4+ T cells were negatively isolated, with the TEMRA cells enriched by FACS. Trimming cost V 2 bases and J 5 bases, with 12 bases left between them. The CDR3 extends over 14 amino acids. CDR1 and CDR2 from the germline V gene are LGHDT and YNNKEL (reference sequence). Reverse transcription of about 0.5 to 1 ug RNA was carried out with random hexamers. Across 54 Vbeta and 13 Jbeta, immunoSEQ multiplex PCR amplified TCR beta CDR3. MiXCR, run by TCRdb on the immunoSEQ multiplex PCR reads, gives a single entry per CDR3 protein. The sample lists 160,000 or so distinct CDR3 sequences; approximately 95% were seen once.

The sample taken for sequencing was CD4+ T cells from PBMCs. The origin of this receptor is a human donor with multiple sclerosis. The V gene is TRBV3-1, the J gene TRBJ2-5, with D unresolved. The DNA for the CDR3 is TGTGCCAGCAGCCAAACTAAGGGCCGGGAGACCCAGTACTTC. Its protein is CASSQTKGRETQYF.